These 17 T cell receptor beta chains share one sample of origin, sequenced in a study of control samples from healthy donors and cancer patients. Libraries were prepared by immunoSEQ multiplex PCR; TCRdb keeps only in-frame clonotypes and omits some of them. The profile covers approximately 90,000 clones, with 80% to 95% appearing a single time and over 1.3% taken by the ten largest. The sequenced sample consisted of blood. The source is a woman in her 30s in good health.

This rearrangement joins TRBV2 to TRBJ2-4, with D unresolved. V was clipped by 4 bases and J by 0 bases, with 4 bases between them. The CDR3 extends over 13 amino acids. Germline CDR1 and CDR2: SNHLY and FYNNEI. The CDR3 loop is CASSAEAKNIQYF. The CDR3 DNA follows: TGTGCCAGCAGTGCAGAAGCCAAAAACATTCAGTACTTC.

The CDR3 spells CASRGAGHFEAFF. The CDR3 bases are TGTGCCAGCAGGGGGGCTGGGCACTTTGAAGCTTTCTTT. The chain employs TRBV28 and TRBJ1-1; D might be TRBD1 (6 bases). Between the trimmed V and J ends, which lost 6 bases and 7 bases, there was a span of 15 bases. The CDR3 spans 13 residues. Germline V gene lookup returns CDR1 MDHEN and CDR2 SYDVKM. Full variable domain (rest looked up from reference TRBV28 and TRBJ1-1): DVKVTQSSRYLVKRTGEKVFLECVQDMDHENMFWYRQDPGLGLRLIYFSYDVKMKEKGDIPEGYSVSREKKERFSLILESASTNQTSMYLCASRGAGHFEAFFGQGTRLTVV.

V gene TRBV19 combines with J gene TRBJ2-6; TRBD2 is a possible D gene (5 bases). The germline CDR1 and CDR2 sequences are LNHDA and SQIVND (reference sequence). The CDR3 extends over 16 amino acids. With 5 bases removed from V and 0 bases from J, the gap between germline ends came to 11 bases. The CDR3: CASSPPRGSGANVLTF. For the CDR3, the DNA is TGTGCCAGTAGTCCCCCACGGGGCTCTGGGGCCAACGTCCTGACTTTC.

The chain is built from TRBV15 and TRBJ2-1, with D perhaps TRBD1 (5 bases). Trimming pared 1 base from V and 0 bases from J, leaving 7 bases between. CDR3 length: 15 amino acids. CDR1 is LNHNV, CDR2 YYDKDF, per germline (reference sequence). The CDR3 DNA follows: TGTGCCACCAGCAGAGCTAGGGGCTCCTACAATGAGCAGTTCTTC. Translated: CATSRARGSYNEQFF.

CDR3 DNA sequence: TGTGCCAGTAGTCCCAGTATAGGACAGGGGACCTACTACACCTTC. Its protein product is CASSPSIGQGTYYTF. The chain employs TRBV19 and TRBJ1-2; TRBD1 agrees at 9 bases. Germline lookup yields CDR1 LNHDA and CDR2 SQIVND (reference sequence). V lost 5 bases, J lost 10 bases, and 14 bases stayed unmatched. The CDR3 extends over 15 amino acids. The entire variable domain, with the rest obtained from reference TRBV19 and TRBJ1-2, is as follows: DGGITQSPKYLFRKEGQNVTLSCEQNLNHDAMYWYRQDPGQGLRLIYYSQIVNDFQKGDIAEGYSVSREKKESFPLTVTSAQKNPTAFYLCASSPSIGQGTYYTFGSGTRLTVV.

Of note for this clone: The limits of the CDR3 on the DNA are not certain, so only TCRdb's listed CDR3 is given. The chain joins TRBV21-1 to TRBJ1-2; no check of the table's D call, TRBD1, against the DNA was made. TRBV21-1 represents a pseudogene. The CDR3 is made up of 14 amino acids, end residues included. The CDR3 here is CASIVGTGIFCYTF.

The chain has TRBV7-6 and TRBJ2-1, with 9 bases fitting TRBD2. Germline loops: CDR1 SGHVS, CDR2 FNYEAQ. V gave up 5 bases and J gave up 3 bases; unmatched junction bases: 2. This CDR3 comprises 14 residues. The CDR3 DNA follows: TGTGCCAGCAGCCCTAGCGGGGTCTACAATGAGCAGTTCTTC. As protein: CASSPSGVYNEQFF.

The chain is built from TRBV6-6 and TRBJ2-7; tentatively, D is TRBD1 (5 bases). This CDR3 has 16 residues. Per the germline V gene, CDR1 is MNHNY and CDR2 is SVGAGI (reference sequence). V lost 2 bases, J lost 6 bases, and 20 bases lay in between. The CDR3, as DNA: TGTGCCAGCAGTTACGGTCAGGGAAGGAAGAACCGCGAGCAGTACTTC. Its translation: CASSYGQGRKNREQYF.

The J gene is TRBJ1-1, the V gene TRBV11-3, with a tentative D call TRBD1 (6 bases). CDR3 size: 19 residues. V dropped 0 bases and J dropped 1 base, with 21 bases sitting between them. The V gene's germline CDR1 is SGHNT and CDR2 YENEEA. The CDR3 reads CASSLDSTGWTASNTEAFF. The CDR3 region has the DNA TGTGCCAGCAGCTTAGATAGTACGGGGTGGACAGCCTCGAACACTGAAGCTTTCTTT.

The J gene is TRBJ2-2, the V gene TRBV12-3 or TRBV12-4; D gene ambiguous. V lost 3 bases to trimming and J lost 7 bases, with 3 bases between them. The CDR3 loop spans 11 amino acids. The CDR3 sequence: CASSFGGELFF. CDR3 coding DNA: TGTGCCAGCAGTTTTGGCGGGGAGCTGTTTTTT.

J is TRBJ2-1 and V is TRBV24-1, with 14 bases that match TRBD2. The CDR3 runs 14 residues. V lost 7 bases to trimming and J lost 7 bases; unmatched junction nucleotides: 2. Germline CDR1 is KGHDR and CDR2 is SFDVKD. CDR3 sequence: CATRGLAGENEQFF. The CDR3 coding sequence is TGTGCCACCAGGGGACTAGCGGGAGAGAATGAGCAGTTCTTC.

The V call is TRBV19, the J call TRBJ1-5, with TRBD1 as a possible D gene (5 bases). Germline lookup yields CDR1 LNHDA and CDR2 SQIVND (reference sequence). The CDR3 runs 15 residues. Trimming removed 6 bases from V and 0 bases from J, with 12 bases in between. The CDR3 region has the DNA TGTGCCAGTAGCAACAGGCGAGGTAGCAATCAGCCCCAGCATTTT. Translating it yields CASSNRRGSNQPQHF.

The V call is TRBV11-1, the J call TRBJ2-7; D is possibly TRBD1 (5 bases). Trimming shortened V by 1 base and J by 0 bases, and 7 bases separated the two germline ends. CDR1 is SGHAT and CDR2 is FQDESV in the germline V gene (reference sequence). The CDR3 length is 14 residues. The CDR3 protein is CASSLEGHSYEQYF. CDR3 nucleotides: TGTGCCAGCAGCTTAGAAGGACACTCCTACGAGCAGTACTTC.

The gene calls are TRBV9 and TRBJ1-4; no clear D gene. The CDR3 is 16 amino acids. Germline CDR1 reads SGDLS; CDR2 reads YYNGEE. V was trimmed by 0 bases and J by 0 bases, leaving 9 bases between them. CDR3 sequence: CASSVGVGATNEKLFF. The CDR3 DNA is TGTGCCAGCAGCGTAGGGGTCGGTGCAACTAATGAAAAACTGTTTTTT.

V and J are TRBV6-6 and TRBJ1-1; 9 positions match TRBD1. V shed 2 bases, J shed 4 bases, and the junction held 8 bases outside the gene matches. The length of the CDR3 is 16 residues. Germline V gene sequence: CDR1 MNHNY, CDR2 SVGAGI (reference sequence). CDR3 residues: CASSYTPTGGSTEAFF. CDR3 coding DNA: TGTGCCAGCAGTTACACCCCGACAGGGGGAAGCACTGAAGCTTTCTTT.

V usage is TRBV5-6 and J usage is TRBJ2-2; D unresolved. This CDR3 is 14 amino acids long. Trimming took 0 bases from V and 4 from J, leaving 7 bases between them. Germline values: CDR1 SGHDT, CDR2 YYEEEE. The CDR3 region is CASSLVRSTGELFF. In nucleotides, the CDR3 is TGTGCCAGCAGCTTGGTGCGGAGCACCGGGGAGCTGTTTTTT.

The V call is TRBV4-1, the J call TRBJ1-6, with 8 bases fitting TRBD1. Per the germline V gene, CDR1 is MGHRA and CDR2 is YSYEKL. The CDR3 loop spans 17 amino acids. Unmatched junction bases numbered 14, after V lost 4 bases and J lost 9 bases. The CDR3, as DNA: TGCGCCAGCAGCCCCTGGGGGACCGAGACAGGGGCTTCACCCCTCCACTTT. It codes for CASSPWGTETGASPLHF.